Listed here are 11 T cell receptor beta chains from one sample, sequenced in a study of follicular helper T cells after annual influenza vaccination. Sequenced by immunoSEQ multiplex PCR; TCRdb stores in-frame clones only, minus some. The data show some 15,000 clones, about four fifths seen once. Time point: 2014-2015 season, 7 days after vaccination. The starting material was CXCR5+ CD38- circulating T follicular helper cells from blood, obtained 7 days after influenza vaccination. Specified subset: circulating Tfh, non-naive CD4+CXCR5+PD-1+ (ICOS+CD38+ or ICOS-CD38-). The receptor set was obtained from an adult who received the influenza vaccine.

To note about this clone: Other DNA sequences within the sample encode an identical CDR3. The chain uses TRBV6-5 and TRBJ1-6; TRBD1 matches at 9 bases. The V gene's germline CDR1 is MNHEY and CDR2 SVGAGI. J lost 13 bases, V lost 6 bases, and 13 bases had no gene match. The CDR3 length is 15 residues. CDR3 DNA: TGTGCCAGCAGCTTAAGGGGGACAGGGCAATCCCCCCTCCACTTT. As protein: CASSLRGTGQSPLHF.

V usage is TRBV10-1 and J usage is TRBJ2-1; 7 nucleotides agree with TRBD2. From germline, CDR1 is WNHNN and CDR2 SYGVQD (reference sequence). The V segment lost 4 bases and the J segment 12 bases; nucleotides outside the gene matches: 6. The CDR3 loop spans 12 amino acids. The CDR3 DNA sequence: TGCGCCAGCAGTGGTGGGGGGGGGTCGCAGTTCTTC. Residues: CASSGGGGSQFF.

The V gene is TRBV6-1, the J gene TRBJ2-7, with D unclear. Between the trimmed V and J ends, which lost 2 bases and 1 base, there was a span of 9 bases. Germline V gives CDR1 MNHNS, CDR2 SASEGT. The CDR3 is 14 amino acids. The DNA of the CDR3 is TGTGCCAGCAGTGAACGAGCTAGATCCTACGAGCAGTACTTC. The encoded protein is CASSERARSYEQYF.

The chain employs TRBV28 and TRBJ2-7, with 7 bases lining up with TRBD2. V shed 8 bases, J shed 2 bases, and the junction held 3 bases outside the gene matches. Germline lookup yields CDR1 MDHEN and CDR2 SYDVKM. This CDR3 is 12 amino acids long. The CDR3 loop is CASGLVAYEQYF. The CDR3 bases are TGTGCCAGCGGACTAGTCGCCTACGAGCAGTACTTC.

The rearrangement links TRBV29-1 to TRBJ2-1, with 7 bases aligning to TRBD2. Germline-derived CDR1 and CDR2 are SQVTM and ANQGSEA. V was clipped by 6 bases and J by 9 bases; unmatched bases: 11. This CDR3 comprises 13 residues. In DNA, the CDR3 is TGCAGCGTCCGGGTGGGAGGGAGTGGTGAGCAGTTCTTC. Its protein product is CSVRVGGSGEQFF.

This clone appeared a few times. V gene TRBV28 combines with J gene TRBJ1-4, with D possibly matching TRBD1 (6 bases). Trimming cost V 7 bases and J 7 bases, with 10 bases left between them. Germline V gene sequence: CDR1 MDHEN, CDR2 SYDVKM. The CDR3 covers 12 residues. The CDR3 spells CASKDSREKLFF. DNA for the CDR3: TGTGCCAGCAAGGACAGCCGTGAAAAACTGTTTTTT.

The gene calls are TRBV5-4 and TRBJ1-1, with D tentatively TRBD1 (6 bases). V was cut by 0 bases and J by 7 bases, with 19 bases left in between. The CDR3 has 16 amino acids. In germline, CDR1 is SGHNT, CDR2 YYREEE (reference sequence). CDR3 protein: CASSLDPLGQTFEAFF. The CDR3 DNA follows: TGTGCCAGCAGCTTGGATCCTCTAGGACAGACATTTGAAGCTTTCTTT.

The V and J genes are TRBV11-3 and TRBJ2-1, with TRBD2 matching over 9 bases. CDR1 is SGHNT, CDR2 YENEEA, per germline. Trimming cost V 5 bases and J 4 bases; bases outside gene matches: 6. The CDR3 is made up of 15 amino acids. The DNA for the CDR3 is TGTGCCAGCAGCATGCTAGCGGGGCCTTACAATGAGCAGTTCTTC. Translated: CASSMLAGPYNEQFF.

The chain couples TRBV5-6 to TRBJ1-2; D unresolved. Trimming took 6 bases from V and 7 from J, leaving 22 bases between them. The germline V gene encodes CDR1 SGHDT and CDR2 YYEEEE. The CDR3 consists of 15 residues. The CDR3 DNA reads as TGTGCCAGCACCGCTCCCGCGCGATCCATCGGTGGCTACACCTTC. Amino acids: CASTAPARSIGGYTF.

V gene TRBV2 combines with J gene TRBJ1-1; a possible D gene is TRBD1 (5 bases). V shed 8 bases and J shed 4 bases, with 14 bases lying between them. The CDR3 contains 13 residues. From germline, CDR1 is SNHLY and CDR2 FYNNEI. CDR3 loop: CASQIDSRTEAFF. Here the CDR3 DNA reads TGTGCCAGCCAGATCGACAGTCGCACTGAAGCTTTCTTT.

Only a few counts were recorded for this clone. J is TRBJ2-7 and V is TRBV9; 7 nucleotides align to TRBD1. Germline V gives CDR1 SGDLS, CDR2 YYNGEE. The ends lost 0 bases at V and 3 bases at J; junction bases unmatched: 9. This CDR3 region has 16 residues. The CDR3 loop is CASSVGEGAMNYEQYF. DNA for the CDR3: TGTGCCAGCAGCGTAGGTGAGGGGGCCATGAACTACGAGCAGTACTTC.